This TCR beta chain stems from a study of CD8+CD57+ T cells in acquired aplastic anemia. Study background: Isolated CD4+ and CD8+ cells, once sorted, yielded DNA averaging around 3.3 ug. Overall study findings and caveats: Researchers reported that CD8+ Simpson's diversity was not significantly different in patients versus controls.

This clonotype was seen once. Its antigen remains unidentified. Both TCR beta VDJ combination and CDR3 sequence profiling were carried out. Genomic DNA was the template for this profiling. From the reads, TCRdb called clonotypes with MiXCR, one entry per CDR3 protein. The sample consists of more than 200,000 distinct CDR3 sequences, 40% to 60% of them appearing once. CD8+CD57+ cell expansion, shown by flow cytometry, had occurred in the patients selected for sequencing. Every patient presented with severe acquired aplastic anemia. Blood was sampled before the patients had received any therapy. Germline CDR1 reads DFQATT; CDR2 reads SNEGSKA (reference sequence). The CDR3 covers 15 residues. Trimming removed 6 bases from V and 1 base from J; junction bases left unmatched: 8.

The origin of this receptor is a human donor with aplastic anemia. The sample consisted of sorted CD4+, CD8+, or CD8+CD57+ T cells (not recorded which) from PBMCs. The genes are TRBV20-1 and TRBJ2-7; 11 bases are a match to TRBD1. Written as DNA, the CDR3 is TGCAGTGCGCAGCGTGGACAGGGGGCTTCCTACGAGCAGTACTTC. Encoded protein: CSAQRGQGASYEQYF.